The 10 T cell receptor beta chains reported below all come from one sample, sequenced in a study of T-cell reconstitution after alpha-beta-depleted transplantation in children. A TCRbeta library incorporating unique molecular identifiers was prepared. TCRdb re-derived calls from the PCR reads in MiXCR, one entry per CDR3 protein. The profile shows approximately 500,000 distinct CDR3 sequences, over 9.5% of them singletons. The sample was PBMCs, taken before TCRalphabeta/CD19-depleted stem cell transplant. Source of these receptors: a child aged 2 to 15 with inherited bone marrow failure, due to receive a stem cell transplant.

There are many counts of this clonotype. The CDR3: CSAQGGSWTGELFF. In nucleotides, the CDR3 is TGCAGTGCTCAAGGCGGGAGCTGGACCGGGGAGCTGTTTTTT. This chain joins TRBV20-1 and TRBJ2-2; 7 bases match TRBD2. This CDR3 region has 14 residues. Germline assignment: CDR1 DFQATT and CDR2 SNEGSKA (reference sequence). V gave up 5 bases and J gave up 5 bases; unmatched junction bases: 8.

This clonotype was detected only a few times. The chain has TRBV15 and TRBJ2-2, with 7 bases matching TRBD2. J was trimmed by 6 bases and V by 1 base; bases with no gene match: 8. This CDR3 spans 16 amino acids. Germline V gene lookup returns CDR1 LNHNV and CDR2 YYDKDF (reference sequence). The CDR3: CATSRGGGRVAGELFF. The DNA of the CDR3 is TGTGCCACCAGCAGAGGGGGCGGGAGAGTTGCCGGGGAGCTGTTTTTT. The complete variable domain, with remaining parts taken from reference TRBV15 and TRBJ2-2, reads DAMVIQNPRYQVTQFGKPVTLSCSQTLNHNVMYWYQQKSSQAPKLLFHYYDKDFNNEADTPDNFQSRRPNTSFCFLDIRSPGLGDTAMYLCATSRGGGRVAGELFFGEGSRLTVL.

In nucleotides, the CDR3 is TGTGCCAGTAGTTCGAGGGGGATAGATAACTATGGCTACACCTTC. It translates to CASSSRGIDNYGYTF. The J gene is TRBJ1-2, the V gene TRBV19; maybe TRBD1 (6 bases). CDR1 is LNHDA, CDR2 SQIVND, per germline (reference sequence). The CDR3 length is 15 residues. V was pared by 5 bases and J by 1 base, with 14 bases between. The full variable domain, in which reference TRBV19 and TRBJ1-2 provide the parts outside the CDR3, is DGGITQSPKYLFRKEGQNVTLSCEQNLNHDAMYWYRQDPGQGLRLIYYSQIVNDFQKGDIAEGYSVSREKKESFPLTVTSAQKNPTAFYLCASSSRGIDNYGYTFGSGTRLTVV.

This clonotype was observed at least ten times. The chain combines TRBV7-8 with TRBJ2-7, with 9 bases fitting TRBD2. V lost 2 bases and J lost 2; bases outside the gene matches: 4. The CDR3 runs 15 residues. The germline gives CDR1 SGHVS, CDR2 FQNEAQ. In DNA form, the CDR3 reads TGTGCCAGCAGCTTAAACCCTAGCGGGGCCTACGAGCAGTACTTC. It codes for CASSLNPSGAYEQYF.

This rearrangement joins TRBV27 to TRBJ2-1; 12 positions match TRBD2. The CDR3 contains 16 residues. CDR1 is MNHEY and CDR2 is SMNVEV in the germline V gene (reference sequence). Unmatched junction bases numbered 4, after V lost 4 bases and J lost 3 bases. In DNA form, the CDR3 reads TGTGCCAGCAGTTCAGGGACTAGCGGGTTCTACAATGAGCAGTTCTTC. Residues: CASSSGTSGFYNEQFF.

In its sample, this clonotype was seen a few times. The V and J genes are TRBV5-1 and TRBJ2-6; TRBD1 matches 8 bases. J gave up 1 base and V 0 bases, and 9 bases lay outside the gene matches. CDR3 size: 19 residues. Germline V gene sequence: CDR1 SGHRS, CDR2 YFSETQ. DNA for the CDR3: TGCGCCAGCAGCTTGGCCCCGGACAGGGCACCTTCTGGGGCCAACGTCCTGACTTTC. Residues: CASSLAPDRAPSGANVLTF.

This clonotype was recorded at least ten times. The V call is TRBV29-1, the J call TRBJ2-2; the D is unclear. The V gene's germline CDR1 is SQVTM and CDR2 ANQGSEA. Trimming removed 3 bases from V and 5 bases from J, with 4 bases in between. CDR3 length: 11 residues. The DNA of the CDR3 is TGCAGCGTTGAGGGAACCGGGGAGCTGTTTTTT. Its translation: CSVEGTGELFF.

CDR3 residues: CASSGRPSGGTDTQYF. CDR3 DNA sequence: TGTGCCAGCAGCGGACGCCCTAGCGGAGGCACAGATACGCAGTATTTT. The chain is built from TRBV7-9 and TRBJ2-3; 7 bases are shared with TRBD2. There are 16 residues in the CDR3. CDR1 is SEHNR and CDR2 is FQNEAQ in the germline V gene (reference sequence). V was clipped by 5 bases and J by 1 base; unmatched bases: 9.

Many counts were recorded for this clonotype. This CDR3 reads CASSNQPGLADNEQFF. The CDR3 DNA reads TGTGCCAGCAGCAACCAACCGGGACTAGCCGACAATGAGCAGTTCTTC. V usage is TRBV11-2 and J usage is TRBJ2-1; the match to TRBD2 covers 9 bases. This CDR3 is built from 16 residues. Germline V CDR1 and CDR2: SGHAT, FQNNGV. Trimming took 5 bases from V and 5 from J; bases not matched to a gene: 10.

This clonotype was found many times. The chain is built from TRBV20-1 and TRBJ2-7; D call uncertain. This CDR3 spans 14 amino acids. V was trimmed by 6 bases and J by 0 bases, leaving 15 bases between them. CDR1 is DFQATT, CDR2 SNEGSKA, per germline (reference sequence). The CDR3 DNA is TGCAGTGCGACCCCCAGCGCCAACTCCTACGAGCAGTACTTC. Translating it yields CSATPSANSYEQYF.